The 15 T cell receptor beta chains below come from one sample, sequenced in a study of control samples from healthy donors and cancer patients. The method was immunoSEQ multiplex PCR; TCRdb's version includes in-frame clones alone and lacks a portion of them. The sample holds more than 150,000 clones, 80% to 95% seen once. Sequenced material: blood. These receptors were obtained from a man aged 18 to 35 in good health.

This clone was seen more than once but under ten times. J is TRBJ1-1 and V is TRBV7-9; D remains ambiguous. Germline CDR1 and CDR2: SEHNR and FQNEAQ (reference sequence). The CDR3 covers 15 residues. The V end lost 5 bases, the J end lost 0 bases, and 13 bases lay between the germline ends. The CDR3 DNA sequence: TGTGCCAGCAGCCCCCGGGCGAGTATGAACACTGAAGCTTTCTTT. Translating gives CASSPRASMNTEAFF.

This clone is termed medium-sized. The V gene is TRBV3-1 (or the pseudogene TRBV3-2), the J gene TRBJ1-2, with no clear D. The CDR3 has 15 amino acids. CDR1 and CDR2 (germline): LGHDT, YNNKEL (reference sequence). V was trimmed by 1 base and J by 2 bases, leaving 11 bases between them. CDR3 sequence: CASSQVAGPNYGYTF. The CDR3 DNA reads as TGTGCCAGCAGCCAAGTGGCAGGACCAAACTATGGCTACACCTTC.

The V call is TRBV3-1 (or the pseudogene TRBV3-2), the J call TRBJ2-2; D remains unclear. Trimming took 1 base from V and 0 from J, leaving 3 bases between them. Germline V CDR1 and CDR2: LGHDT, YNNKEL (reference sequence). The CDR3 length is 14 residues. The CDR3, as DNA: TGTGCCAGCAGCCAAGCAGCGAACACCGGGGAGCTGTTTTTT. It encodes CASSQAANTGELFF.

The genes are TRBV28 and TRBJ1-2; D remains unclear. V was shortened by 1 base and J by 5 bases, with 17 bases between the two germline ends. The CDR3 extends over 16 amino acids. The germline gives CDR1 MDHEN, CDR2 SYDVKM. This chain's CDR3 is CASSLYNKALQYGYTF. CDR3 in DNA: TGTGCCAGCAGTTTATATAACAAGGCGTTGCAATATGGCTACACCTTC.

The rearrangement joins TRBV2 to TRBJ2-2; 7 bases match TRBD1. CDR3 size: 20 residues. J gave up 0 bases and V 2 bases, and 15 bases lay outside the gene matches. Germline lookup yields CDR1 SNHLY and CDR2 FYNNEI. In DNA form, the CDR3 reads TGTGCCAGCAGTGAACCTACCTCCCCCCAGGACAGGACGAACACCGGGGAGCTGTTTTTT. Translated, it gives CASSEPTSPQDRTNTGELFF.

This chain connects TRBV7-8 to TRBJ1-6; D is unresolved. Germline CDR1 and CDR2: SGHVS and FQNEAQ. Trimming removed 3 bases at V and 9 bases at J, with 15 bases between. The CDR3 runs to 15 residues. CDR3 DNA: TGTGCCAGCAGCTTTTCATGGAGGGCTGGTTCACCCCTCCACTTT. Protein sequence: CASSFSWRAGSPLHF. Combining the CDR3 with reference TRBV7-8 and TRBJ1-6 gives the whole variable domain GAGVSQSPRYKVAKRGQDVALRCDPISGHVSLFWYQQALGQGPEFLTYFQNEAQLDKSGLPSDRFFAERPEGSVSTLKIQRTQQEDSAVYLCASSFSWRAGSPLHFGNGTRLTVT.

This chain uses TRBV27 with TRBJ2-3; weak D call: TRBD1 (6 bases). CDR1 is MNHEY, CDR2 SMNVEV, per germline (reference sequence). V shed 3 bases and J shed 3 bases, with 13 bases lying between them. This CDR3 contains 15 residues. The CDR3: CASSFDRQGTDTQYF. In DNA, the CDR3 is TGTGCCAGCAGTTTCGATAGGCAGGGGACAGATACGCAGTATTTT.

The chain links TRBV5-4 to TRBJ2-3; TRBD2 matches 13 bases. CDR3 size: 14 residues. CDR1 and CDR2 (germline): SGHNT, YYREEE (reference sequence). V was clipped by 6 bases and J by 8 bases; unmatched bases: 6. The CDR3 DNA is TGTGCCAGCAAACCGCGGACTAGCGGGGGTACGCAGTATTTT. Protein product: CASKPRTSGGTQYF.

The chain joins TRBV12-3 or TRBV12-4 to TRBJ1-2; D is unclear. V was shortened by 5 bases and J by 5 bases, with 12 bases between the two germline ends. This CDR3 is built from 13 residues. CDR3 DNA: TGTGCCAGCAGTCCTCAGAACCTTTATGGCTACACCTTC. This gives the protein CASSPQNLYGYTF.

The chain couples TRBV10-1 to TRBJ2-2; D gene uncertain. The V end was cut by 3 bases, the J end by 2 bases, with 7 bases between. This CDR3 is 14 amino acids long. Germline-derived CDR1 and CDR2 are WNHNN and SYGVQD (reference sequence). The CDR3 here is CASSDPGNTGELFF. Written as DNA, the CDR3 is TGCGCCAGCAGTGATCCGGGTAACACCGGGGAGCTGTTTTTT.

This clone came up once. The chain joins TRBV21-1 to TRBJ1-5; the DNA was not used to check the table's D call, TRBD1. TRBV21-1 is shown as a pseudogene. The CDR3 covers 16 residues. Here the CDR3 DNA reads TGTGCCAGCAGCAAACGGGTTCCGGGACAGGGAAAGCCCCAGCATTTT. It yields the protein CASSKRVPGQGKPQHF.

The J gene is TRBJ2-1, the V gene TRBV6-6; D call uncertain. The germline V gene has CDR1 MNHNY and CDR2 SVGAGI (reference sequence). The CDR3 has 12 amino acids. V dropped 2 bases and J dropped 4 bases, with 3 bases sitting between them. The CDR3 reads CASSYQYNEQFF. For the CDR3, the DNA is TGTGCCAGCAGTTACCAGTACAATGAGCAGTTCTTC.

The J gene is TRBJ2-5, the V gene TRBV12-3 or TRBV12-4, with 7 bases identical to TRBD1. The CDR3 spans 13 residues. V lost 6 bases to trimming and J lost 1 base; unmatched junction nucleotides: 2. CDR3: CASSRDSQETQYF. The CDR3 DNA follows: TGTGCCAGCAGCCGGGACAGCCAAGAGACCCAGTACTTC.

The chain recombines TRBV29-1 with TRBJ1-2; a possible D gene is TRBD1 (6 bases). V gave up 7 bases and J gave up 2 bases, with 14 bases separating them. The CDR3 is 13 amino acids. Per germline, CDR1 SQVTM and CDR2 ANQGSEA. CDR3 protein: CSAKGEKNYGYTF. The CDR3 coding sequence is TGCAGCGCGAAGGGGGAAAAGAACTATGGCTACACCTTC.

The rearrangement links TRBV4-1 to TRBJ1-1, with D maybe TRBD1 (5 bases). The ends were cut back, 0 bases at V and 6 bases at J, with 17 bases in the middle. Germline-derived CDR1 and CDR2 are MGHRA and YSYEKL. The CDR3 consists of 16 residues. The CDR3 spells CASSQDRGPLGAEAFF. Here the CDR3 DNA reads TGCGCCAGCAGCCAAGATCGGGGCCCCCTCGGGGCTGAAGCTTTCTTT.